These 16 T cell receptor beta chains were sequenced from one sample in a study of blood T cell repertoires in COVID-19. Libraries were prepared by immunoSEQ multiplex PCR; TCRdb keeps only in-frame clonotypes and omits some of them. The data show 180,000 or so clones, with approximately 85% seen just once and over 7.5% held by the top ten. Source material: peripheral blood. The receptors derive from an elderly woman with acute or convalescent COVID-19.

CDR3 sequence (DNA): TGTGCCAGCAGCTCCTTGGAGACCCAGTACTTC. Protein: CASSSLETQYF. V is TRBV7-9 and J is TRBJ2-5; D is ambiguous. This CDR3 is 11 amino acids long. V lost 4 bases, J lost 5 bases, and 5 bases lay in between. CDR1 SEHNR and CDR2 FQNEAQ come from the germline V gene (reference sequence).

The chain employs TRBV29-1 and TRBJ1-1; perhaps TRBD1 as D (5 bases). Germline V gene lookup returns CDR1 SQVTM and CDR2 ANQGSEA. V was pared by 1 base and J by 1 base, with 25 bases between. CDR3 length equals 19 residues. CDR3 DNA: TGCAGCGTTGAAGGTTATGCCAGGGTCCCCTCCAAGAGGAACACTGAAGCTTTCTTT. As protein: CSVEGYARVPSKRNTEAFF. Combining the CDR3 with reference TRBV29-1 and TRBJ1-1 gives the whole variable domain SAVISQKPSRDICQRGTSLTIQCQVDSQVTMMFWYRQQPGQSLTLIATANQGSEATYESGFVIDKFPISRPNLTFSTLTVSNMSPEDSSIYLCSVEGYARVPSKRNTEAFFGQGTRLTVV.

This chain joins TRBV6-1 and TRBJ2-3, with 8 bases lining up with TRBD2. Germline CDR1 and CDR2: MNHNS and SASEGT. V gave up 1 base and J gave up 2 bases; unmatched junction bases: 17. This CDR3 contains 20 residues. The CDR3 bases are TGTGCCAGCAGTGAAGTCGAAGGACGGGGGGGCTCCGTAATCACAGATACGCAGTATTTT. Encoded protein: CASSEVEGRGGSVITDTQYF.

This chain connects TRBV5-8 to TRBJ2-5; 9 bases match TRBD1. Germline CDR1 SGHTS, CDR2 YDEGEE. V was pared by 4 bases and J by 6 bases, with 7 bases of the junction left unmatched. This CDR3 spans 14 amino acids. The CDR3 sequence is CASSPRTGAKTQYF. CDR3 DNA: TGTGCCAGCAGCCCCCGGACAGGGGCAAAGACCCAGTACTTC.

The chain combines TRBV2 with TRBJ2-7; D remains unclear. Trimming shortened V by 7 bases and J by 0 bases, and 13 bases separated the two germline ends. The V gene's germline CDR1 is SNHLY and CDR2 FYNNEI. The CDR3 spans 14 residues. The CDR3 sequence: CASISRMNSYEQYF. DNA of the CDR3: TGTGCCAGCATAAGCAGGATGAACTCCTACGAGCAGTACTTC.

With respect to this clone: A read error may account for a junction end that differs from germline. The V and J genes are TRBV12-3 or TRBV12-4 and TRBJ1-2, with D possibly TRBD1 on 6 matching bases. This CDR3 is 13 amino acids long. The CDR3 loop reads CASALARQAPQFF. The CDR3 nucleotides read TGTGCCAGCGCATTGGCTCGACAGGCCCCCCAATTCTTC.

The chain couples TRBV19 to TRBJ2-4; D might be TRBD2 (6 bases). Trimming removed 1 base from V and 2 bases from J, with 12 bases in between. The CDR3 runs 16 residues. In germline, CDR1 is LNHDA, CDR2 SQIVND (reference sequence). The CDR3 coding sequence is TGTGCCAGTAGTATAGTAGGAGGGGTCTCCAAAAACATTCAGTACTTC. Its translation is CASSIVGGVSKNIQYF.

CDR3 DNA sequence: TGTGCCAGCAGCGTAGGGGCTAGCCAAAACACAGATACGCAGTATTTT. This encodes CASSVGASQNTDTQYF. The chain joins TRBV9 to TRBJ2-3, with D possibly TRBD2 on 5 matching bases. This CDR3 has 16 amino acids. Trimming left V 0 bases short and J 2 bases short, with 13 bases between. CDR1 and CDR2 from the germline V gene are SGDLS and YYNGEE.

This rearrangement joins TRBV3-1 (or the pseudogene TRBV3-2) to TRBJ2-7; TRBD2 agrees at 7 bases. The CDR3 covers 13 residues. Per the germline V gene, CDR1 is LGHDT and CDR2 is YNNKEL (reference sequence). V lost 3 bases to trimming and J lost 5 bases; unmatched junction nucleotides: 4. CDR3 sequence (DNA): TGTGCCAGCAGCCACCCCGCGGGGGACGAGCAGTACTTC. The encoded protein is CASSHPAGDEQYF.

The V and J genes are TRBV6-1 and TRBJ1-4; 7 nucleotides line up with TRBD1. The CDR3 is 16 amino acids. The germline V gene has CDR1 MNHNS and CDR2 SASEGT. The V gene end was trimmed by 1 base and the J gene end by 2 bases; junction bases not matched to a gene: 4. The CDR3 DNA sequence: TGTGCCAGCAGTGAAGAAGGGGGCAGGACTAATGAAAAACTGTTTTTT. Translating gives CASSEEGGRTNEKLFF.

V and J are TRBV10-3 and TRBJ1-3; 10 bases fit TRBD1. Trimming at V came to 6 bases and at J to 3 bases, leaving 8 bases not matched to a gene. Germline CDR1 ENHRY, CDR2 SYGVKD. The CDR3 runs 16 residues. CDR3 DNA: TGTGCCATCAGCCTCGACAGGGGGCTGATTGGAAACACCATATATTTT. This translates into CAISLDRGLIGNTIYF.

Remarks on this clone: Other DNA variants within this sample encode the same CDR3. CDR3 loop: CASSRTGAYEQYF. CDR3 DNA: TGTGCCAGCAGCAGGACAGGGGCGTACGAGCAGTACTTC. The genes are TRBV27 and TRBJ2-7; 9 bases agree with TRBD1. CDR3 length: 13 amino acids. After removal of 6 bases from V and 4 bases from J, the junction contained 4 bases not matched to a gene. Germline V gene lookup returns CDR1 MNHEY and CDR2 SMNVEV (reference sequence).

This chain connects TRBV5-5 to TRBJ2-2; the D is unclear. This CDR3 spans 14 amino acids. V lost 4 bases, J lost 3 bases, and 10 bases lay in between. Looked up from germline, CDR1 is SGHKS and CDR2 is YYEKEE (reference sequence). The CDR3 DNA reads as TGTGCCAGCAGCGCCGCGATTGACACCGGGGAGCTGTTTTTT. This sequence encodes CASSAAIDTGELFF.

The V call is TRBV6-2 or TRBV6-3, the J call TRBJ2-5; 10 bases line up with TRBD1. Germline lookup yields CDR1 MNHEY and CDR2 SVGEGT. This CDR3 region has 15 residues. V gave up 5 bases and J gave up 5 bases; unmatched junction bases: 8. As DNA, the CDR3 is TGTGCCAGCAGTACACCGACAGGGGGCCGGGAGACCCAGTACTTC. This gives the protein CASSTPTGGRETQYF.

This sequence joins TRBV7-9 and TRBJ1-2; no clear D gene. CDR3 length: 15 residues. Germline V gene lookup returns CDR1 SEHNR and CDR2 FQNEAQ (reference sequence). V dropped 6 bases and J dropped 7 bases, with 21 bases sitting between them. CDR3 nucleotide sequence: TGTGCCAGCAGTCCCCAGGTGCCCTCAGCGGGTGGCTACACCTTC. It encodes CASSPQVPSAGGYTF.

This chain links TRBV14 with TRBJ2-1; D is ambiguous. In germline, CDR1 is SGHDN, CDR2 FVKESK. Trimming removed 4 bases at V and 7 bases at J, with 20 bases between. CDR3 length equals 16 residues. The CDR3 DNA sequence: TGTGCCAGCAGCCCCCGAACGGGTTTTCTCGGGAATGAGCAGTTCTTC. Protein product: CASSPRTGFLGNEQFF. The whole variable domain, filled in from reference TRBV14 and TRBJ2-1, reads EAGVTQFPSHSVIEKGQTVTLRCDPISGHDNLYWYRRVMGKEIKFLLHFVKESKQDESGMPNNRFLAERTGGTYSTLKVQPAELEDSGVYFCASSPRTGFLGNEQFFGPGTRLTVL.